This T cell receptor beta chain was profiled in a study of CD8 T cells in ankylosing spondylitis. Study outcomes and limitations: It appeared that ankylosing spondylitis blood was characterized by a TCR beta motif of seven or eight highly homologous variants. Clones linked with disease were CD8+ and fairly uncommon in the peripheral blood.

This CDR3 is built from 16 residues. Germline V gene data show CDR1 as SGHRS and CDR2 as YFSETQ. The ends were cut back, 0 bases at V and 4 bases at J, with 17 bases in the middle. Making use of molecular barcodes, quantitative 5'-RACE generated TCR beta libraries. From the 5' RACE reads, TCRdb called clonotypes with MiXCR, one entry per CDR3 protein. The sample carries 700,000 to 1,000,000 distinct CDR3 sequences, 12% recorded once. This clonotype was detected only a few times. Antigen: not known. This sequence joins TRBV5-1 and TRBJ2-7, with D possibly matching TRBD2 (6 bases). This clonotype originated in a male donor with ankylosing spondylitis. Sequencing used blood, either unsorted or a sorted T cell fraction (not recorded which). CDR3 nucleotides: TGCGCCAGCAGCTTGGATCCCGGGAGAAAACGGTACGAGCAGTACTTC. Its protein product is CASSLDPGRKRYEQYF.